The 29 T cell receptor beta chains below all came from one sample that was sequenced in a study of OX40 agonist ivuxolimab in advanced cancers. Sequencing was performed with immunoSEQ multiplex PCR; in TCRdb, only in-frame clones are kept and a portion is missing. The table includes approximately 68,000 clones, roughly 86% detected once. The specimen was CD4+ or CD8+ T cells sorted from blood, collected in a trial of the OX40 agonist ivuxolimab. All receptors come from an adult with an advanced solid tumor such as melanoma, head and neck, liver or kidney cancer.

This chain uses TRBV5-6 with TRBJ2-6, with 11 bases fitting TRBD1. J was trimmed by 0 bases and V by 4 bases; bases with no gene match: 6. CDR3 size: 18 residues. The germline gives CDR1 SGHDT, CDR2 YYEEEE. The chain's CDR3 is CASSVPGTGGSGANVLTF. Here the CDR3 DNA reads TGTGCCAGCAGCGTACCCGGGACAGGGGGCTCTGGGGCCAACGTCCTGACTTTC.

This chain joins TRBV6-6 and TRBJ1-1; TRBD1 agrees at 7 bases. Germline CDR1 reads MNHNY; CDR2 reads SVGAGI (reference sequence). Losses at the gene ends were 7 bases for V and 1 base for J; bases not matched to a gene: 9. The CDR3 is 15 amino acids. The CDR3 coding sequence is TGTGCCAGCACTCGAGGGGGCTTAGAGAACACTGAAGCTTTCTTT. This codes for CASTRGGLENTEAFF.

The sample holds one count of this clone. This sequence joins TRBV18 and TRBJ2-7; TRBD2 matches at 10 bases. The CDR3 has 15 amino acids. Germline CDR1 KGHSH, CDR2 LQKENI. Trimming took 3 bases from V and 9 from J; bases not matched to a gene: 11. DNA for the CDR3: TGTGCCAGCTCACCTTTTACTAGCGGGACTCAAGGGCAGTACTTC. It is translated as CASSPFTSGTQGQYF. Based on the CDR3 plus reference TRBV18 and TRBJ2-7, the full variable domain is NAGVMQNPRHLVRRRGQEARLRCSPMKGHSHVYWYRQLPEEGLKFMVYLQKENIIDESGMPKERFSAEFPKEGPSILRIQQVVRGDSAAYFCASSPFTSGTQGQYFGPGTRLTVT.

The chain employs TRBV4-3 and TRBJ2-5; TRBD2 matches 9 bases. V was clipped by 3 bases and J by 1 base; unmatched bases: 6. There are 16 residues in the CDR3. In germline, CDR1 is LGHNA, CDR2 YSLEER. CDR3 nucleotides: TGCGCCAGCAGCCAGGGAGCGGGGGGTTCCCAAGAGACCCAGTACTTC. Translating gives CASSQGAGGSQETQYF.

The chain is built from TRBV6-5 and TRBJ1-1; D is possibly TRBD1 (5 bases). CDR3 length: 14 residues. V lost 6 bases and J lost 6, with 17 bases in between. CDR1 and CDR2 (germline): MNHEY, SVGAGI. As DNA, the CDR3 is TGTGCCAGCAGCTGGGGGAGGGTATCCCCTGAAGCTTTCTTT. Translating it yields CASSWGRVSPEAFF.

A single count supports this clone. CDR3 in amino acids: CAWSVTGSTGELFF. In nucleotides, the CDR3 is TGTGCCTGGAGTGTAACAGGTAGCACCGGGGAGCTGTTTTTT. The rearrangement joins TRBV30 to TRBJ2-2; D perhaps matches TRBD1 (5 bases). V was clipped by 0 bases and J by 4 bases, with 9 bases between them. Germline-derived CDR1 and CDR2 are GTSNPN and SVGIG (reference sequence). The CDR3 covers 14 residues. Full variable domain (outside the CDR3, taken from reference TRBV30 and TRBJ2-2): SQTIHQWPATLVQPVGSPLSLECTVEGTSNPNLYWYRQAAGRGLQLLFYSVGIGQISSEVPQNLSASRPQDRQFILSSKKLLLSDSGFYLCAWSVTGSTGELFFGEGSRLTVL.

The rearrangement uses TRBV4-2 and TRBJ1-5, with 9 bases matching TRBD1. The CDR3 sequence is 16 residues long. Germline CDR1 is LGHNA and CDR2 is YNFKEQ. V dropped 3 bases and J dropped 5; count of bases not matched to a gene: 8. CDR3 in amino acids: CASSQKMDRGYQPQHF. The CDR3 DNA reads TGTGCCAGCAGCCAGAAGATGGACAGGGGTTATCAGCCCCAGCATTTT.

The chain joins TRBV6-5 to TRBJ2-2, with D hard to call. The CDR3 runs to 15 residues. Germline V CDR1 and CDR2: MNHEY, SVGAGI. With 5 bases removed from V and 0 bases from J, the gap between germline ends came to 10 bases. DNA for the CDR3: TGTGCCAGCAGTAAAAACATACCGAACACCGGGGAGCTGTTTTTT. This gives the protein CASSKNIPNTGELFF.

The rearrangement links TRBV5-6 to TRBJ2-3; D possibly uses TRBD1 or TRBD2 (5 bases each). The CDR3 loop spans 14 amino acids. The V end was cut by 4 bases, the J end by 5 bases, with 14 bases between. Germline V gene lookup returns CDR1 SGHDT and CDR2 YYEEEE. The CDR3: CASSPPGPGDTQYF. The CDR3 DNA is TGTGCCAGCAGCCCTCCGGGACCTGGAGATACGCAGTATTTT. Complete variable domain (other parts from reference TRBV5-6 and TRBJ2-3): DAGVTQSPTHLIKTRGQQVTLRCSPKSGHDTVSWYQQALGQGPQFIFQYYEEEERQRGNFPDRFSGHQFPNYSSELNVNALLLGDSALYLCASSPPGPGDTQYFGPGTRLTVL.

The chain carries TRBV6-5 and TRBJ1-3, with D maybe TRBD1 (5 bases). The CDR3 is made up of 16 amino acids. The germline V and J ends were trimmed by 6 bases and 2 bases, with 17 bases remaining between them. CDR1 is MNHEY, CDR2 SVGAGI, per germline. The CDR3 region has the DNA TGTGCCAGCAGCTACGACAGCCCAGGCCCTGGAAACACCATATATTTT. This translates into CASSYDSPGPGNTIYF.

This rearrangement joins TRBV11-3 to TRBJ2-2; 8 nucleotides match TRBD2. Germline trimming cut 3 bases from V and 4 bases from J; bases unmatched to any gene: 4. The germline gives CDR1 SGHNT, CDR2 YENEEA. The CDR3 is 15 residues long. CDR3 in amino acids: CASSFGGGRTGELFF. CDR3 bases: TGTGCCAGCAGCTTTGGCGGGGGGCGCACCGGGGAGCTGTTTTTT.

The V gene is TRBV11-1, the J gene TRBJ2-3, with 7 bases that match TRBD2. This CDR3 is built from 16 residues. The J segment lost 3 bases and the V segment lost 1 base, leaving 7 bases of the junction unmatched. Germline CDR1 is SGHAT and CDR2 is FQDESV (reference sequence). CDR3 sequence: CASSLGLASSTDTQYF. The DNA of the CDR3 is TGTGCCAGCAGCTTAGGACTAGCCAGTAGTACAGATACGCAGTATTTT.

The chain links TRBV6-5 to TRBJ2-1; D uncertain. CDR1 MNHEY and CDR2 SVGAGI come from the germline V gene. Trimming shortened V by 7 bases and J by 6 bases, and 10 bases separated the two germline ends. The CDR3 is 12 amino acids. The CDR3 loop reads CASTASRNEQFF. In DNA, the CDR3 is TGTGCCAGCACCGCCTCTCGCAATGAGCAGTTCTTC.

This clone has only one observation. This CDR3 reads CASGAGGETQYF. The CDR3 DNA reads TGTGCCAGTGGAGCAGGGGGAGAGACCCAGTACTTC. This chain joins TRBV28 and TRBJ2-5; 7 bases align to TRBD1. The CDR3 covers 12 residues. Germline values: CDR1 MDHEN, CDR2 SYDVKM. The V gene end was trimmed by 9 bases and the J gene end by 4 bases; junction bases not matched to a gene: 5. Complete variable domain (other parts from reference TRBV28 and TRBJ2-5): DVKVTQSSRYLVKRTGEKVFLECVQDMDHENMFWYRQDPGLGLRLIYFSYDVKMKEKGDIPEGYSVSREKKERFSLILESASTNQTSMYLCASGAGGETQYFGPGTRLLVL.

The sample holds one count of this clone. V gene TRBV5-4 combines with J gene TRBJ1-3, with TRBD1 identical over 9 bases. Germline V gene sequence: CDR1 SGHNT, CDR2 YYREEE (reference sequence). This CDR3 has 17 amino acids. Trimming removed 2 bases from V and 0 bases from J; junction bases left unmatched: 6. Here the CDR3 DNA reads TGTGCCAGCAGCTTCCGGACAGGGGAGAACTCTGGAAACACCATATATTTT. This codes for CASSFRTGENSGNTIYF.

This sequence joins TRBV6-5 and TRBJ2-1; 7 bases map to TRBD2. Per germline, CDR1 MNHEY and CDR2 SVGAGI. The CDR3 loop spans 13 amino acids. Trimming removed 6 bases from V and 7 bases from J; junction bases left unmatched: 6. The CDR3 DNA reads TGTGCCAGCAGAGAACTAGCGTCGAATGAGCAGTTCTTC. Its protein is CASRELASNEQFF.

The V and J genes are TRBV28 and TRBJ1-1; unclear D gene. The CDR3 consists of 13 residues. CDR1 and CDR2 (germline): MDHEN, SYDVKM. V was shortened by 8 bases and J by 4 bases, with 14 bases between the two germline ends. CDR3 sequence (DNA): TGTGCCAGCGGGGAAGGTCGGGGCACTGAAGCTTTCTTT. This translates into CASGEGRGTEAFF.

The CDR3 protein is CASSPPRWGENTEAFF. Written as DNA, the CDR3 is TGTGCCAGTAGCCCTCCCAGGTGGGGCGAGAACACTGAAGCTTTCTTT. The chain has TRBV19 and TRBJ1-1, with a tentative D call TRBD1 (5 bases). CDR1 LNHDA and CDR2 SQIVND come from the germline V gene (reference sequence). V was pared by 6 bases and J by 1 base, with 18 bases between. The CDR3 is 16 residues long. The whole variable domain, filled in from reference TRBV19 and TRBJ1-1, reads DGGITQSPKYLFRKEGQNVTLSCEQNLNHDAMYWYRQDPGQGLRLIYYSQIVNDFQKGDIAEGYSVSREKKESFPLTVTSAQKNPTAFYLCASSPPRWGENTEAFFGQGTRLTVV.

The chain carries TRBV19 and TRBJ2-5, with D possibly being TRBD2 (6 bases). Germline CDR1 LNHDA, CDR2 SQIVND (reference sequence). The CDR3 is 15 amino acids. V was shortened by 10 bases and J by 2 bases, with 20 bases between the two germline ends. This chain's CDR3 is CATSRRVGGQETQYF. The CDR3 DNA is TGTGCCACATCGCGACGGGTGGGGGGTCAAGAGACCCAGTACTTC. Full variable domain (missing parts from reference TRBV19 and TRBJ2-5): DGGITQSPKYLFRKEGQNVTLSCEQNLNHDAMYWYRQDPGQGLRLIYYSQIVNDFQKGDIAEGYSVSREKKESFPLTVTSAQKNPTAFYLCATSRRVGGQETQYFGPGTRLLVL.

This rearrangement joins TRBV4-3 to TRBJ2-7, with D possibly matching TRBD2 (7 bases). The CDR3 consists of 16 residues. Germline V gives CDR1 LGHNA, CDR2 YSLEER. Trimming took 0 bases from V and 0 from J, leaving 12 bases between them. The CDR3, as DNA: TGCGCCAGCAGCCAAGATCTAGGGGGGGTCTCCTACGAGCAGTACTTC. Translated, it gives CASSQDLGGVSYEQYF.

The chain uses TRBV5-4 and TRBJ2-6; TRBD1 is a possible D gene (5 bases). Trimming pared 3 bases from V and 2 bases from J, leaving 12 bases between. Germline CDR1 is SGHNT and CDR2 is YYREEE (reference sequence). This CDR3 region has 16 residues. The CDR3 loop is CASSSDYRTGANVLTF. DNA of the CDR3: TGTGCCAGCAGCTCCGATTACAGGACTGGGGCCAACGTCCTGACTTTC. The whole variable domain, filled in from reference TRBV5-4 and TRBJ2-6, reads ETGVTQSPTHLIKTRGQQVTLRCSSQSGHNTVSWYQQALGQGPQFIFQYYREEENGRGNFPPRFSGLQFPNYSSELNVNALELDDSALYLCASSSDYRTGANVLTFGAGSRLTVL.

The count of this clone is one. CDR3: CASSKSAGTGGTEAFF. CDR3 DNA: TGCGCCAGCAGCAAATCAGCCGGGACAGGGGGCACTGAAGCTTTCTTT. J is TRBJ1-1 and V is TRBV5-1; TRBD1 agrees at 11 bases. There are 16 residues in the CDR3. Germline CDR1 is SGHRS and CDR2 is YFSETQ. V lost 4 bases, J lost 4 bases, and 9 bases stayed unmatched.

CDR3 loop: CASSMVALRETQYF. In DNA form, the CDR3 reads TGTGCCAGTAGTATGGTAGCTCTCAGAGAGACCCAGTACTTC. The chain joins TRBV19 to TRBJ2-5, with no clear D. This CDR3 spans 14 amino acids. Germline CDR1 is LNHDA and CDR2 is SQIVND (reference sequence). Deletions cut 3 bases from V and 4 bases from J, with 12 bases between.

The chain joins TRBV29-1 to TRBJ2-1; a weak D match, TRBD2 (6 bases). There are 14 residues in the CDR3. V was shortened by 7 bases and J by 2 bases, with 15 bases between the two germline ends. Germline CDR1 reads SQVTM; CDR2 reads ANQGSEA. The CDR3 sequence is CSASQAGAYNEQFF. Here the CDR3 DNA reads TGCAGCGCAAGCCAAGCGGGTGCCTACAATGAGCAGTTCTTC.

In nucleotides, the CDR3 is TGTGCCTGGAGTGCCCTAGCGGGAAATACGCAGTATTTT. It specifies CAWSALAGNTQYF. The V and J genes are TRBV30 and TRBJ2-3; 9 nucleotides line up with TRBD2. This CDR3 has 13 amino acids. The germline gives CDR1 GTSNPN, CDR2 SVGIG (reference sequence). V trimming: 1 base; J trimming: 7 bases; junction bases outside the gene matches: 3.

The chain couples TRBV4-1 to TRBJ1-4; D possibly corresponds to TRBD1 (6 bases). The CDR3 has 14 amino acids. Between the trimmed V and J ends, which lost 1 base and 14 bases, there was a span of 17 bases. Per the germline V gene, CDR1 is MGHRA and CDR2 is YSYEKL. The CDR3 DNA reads TGCGCCAGCAGCCAAGTTGGTGGGGGCGCGGGCCTGTTTTTT. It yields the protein CASSQVGGGAGLFF.

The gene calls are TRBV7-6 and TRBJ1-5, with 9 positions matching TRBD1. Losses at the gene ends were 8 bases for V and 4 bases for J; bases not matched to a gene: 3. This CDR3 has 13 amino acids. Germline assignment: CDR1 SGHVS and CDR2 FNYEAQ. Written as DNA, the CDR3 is TGTGCCAGCGGCGGGACAGGGAATCAGCCCCAGCATTTT. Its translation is CASGGTGNQPQHF.

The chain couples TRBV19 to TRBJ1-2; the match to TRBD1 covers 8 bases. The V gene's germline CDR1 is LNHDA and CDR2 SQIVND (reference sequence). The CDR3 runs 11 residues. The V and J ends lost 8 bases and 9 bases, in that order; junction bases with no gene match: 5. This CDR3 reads CASDRQGRYTF. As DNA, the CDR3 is TGTGCCAGTGACAGACAGGGGCGCTACACCTTC.

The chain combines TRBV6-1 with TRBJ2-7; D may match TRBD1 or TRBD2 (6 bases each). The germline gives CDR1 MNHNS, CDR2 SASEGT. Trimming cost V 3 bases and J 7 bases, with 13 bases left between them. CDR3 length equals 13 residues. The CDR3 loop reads CASSDGGPSEQYF. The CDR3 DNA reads TGTGCCAGCAGTGATGGGGGGCCCAGTGAGCAGTACTTC.